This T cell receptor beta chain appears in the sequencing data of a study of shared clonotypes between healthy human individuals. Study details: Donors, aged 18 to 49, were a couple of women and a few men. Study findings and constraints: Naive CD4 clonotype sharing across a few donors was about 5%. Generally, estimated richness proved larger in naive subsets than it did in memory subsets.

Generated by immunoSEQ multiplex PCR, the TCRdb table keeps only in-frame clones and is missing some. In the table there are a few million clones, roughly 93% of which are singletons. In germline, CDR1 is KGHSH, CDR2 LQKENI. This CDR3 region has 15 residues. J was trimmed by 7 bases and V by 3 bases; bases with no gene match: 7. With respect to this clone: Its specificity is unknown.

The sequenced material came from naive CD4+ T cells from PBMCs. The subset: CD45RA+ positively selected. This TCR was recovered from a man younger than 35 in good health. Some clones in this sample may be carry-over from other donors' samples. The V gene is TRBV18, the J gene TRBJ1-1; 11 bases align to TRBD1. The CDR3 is CASSPPGTGGREAFF. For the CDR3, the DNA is TGTGCCAGCTCACCCCCCGGGACAGGGGGTCGTGAAGCTTTCTTT.